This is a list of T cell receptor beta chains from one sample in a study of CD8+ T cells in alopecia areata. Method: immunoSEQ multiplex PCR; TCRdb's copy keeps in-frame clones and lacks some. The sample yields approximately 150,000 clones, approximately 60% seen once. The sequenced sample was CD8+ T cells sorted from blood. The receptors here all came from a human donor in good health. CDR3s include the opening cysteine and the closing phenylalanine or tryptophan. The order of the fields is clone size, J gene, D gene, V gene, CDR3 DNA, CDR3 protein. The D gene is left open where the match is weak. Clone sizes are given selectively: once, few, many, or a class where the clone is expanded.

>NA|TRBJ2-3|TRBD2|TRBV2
TGTGCCAGCTTAGAGACTAGCGGGAGAACAGATACGCAGTATTTT
CASLETSGRTDTQYF
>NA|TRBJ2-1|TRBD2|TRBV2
TGTGCCAGCAGGGGGACTAGCGGGAGGTACAGCGATGAGCAGTTCTTC
CASRGTSGRYSDEQFF
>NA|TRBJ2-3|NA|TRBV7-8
TGTGCCAGCAGGAAACTAGTGGGTGCCGGCACAGATACGCAGTATTTT
CASRKLVGAGTDTQYF
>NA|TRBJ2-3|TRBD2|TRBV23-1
TGCGCCAGCAGTCAATCCCGGACTAGCGGGAGGACAGATACGCAGTATTTT
CASSQSRTSGRTDTQYF
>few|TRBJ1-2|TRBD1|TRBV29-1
TGCAGCGTCTCACCGGACAGGGGGCGAGGTGGCTACACCTTC
CSVSPDRGRGGYTF
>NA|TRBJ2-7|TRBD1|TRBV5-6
TGTGCCAGCAGCTTGGGGGGACAGCGCATCTACGAGCAGTACTTC
CASSLGGQRIYEQYF
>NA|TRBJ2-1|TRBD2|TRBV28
TGTGCCAGCAGTTTACGGGAGGGTGAGCAGTTCTTC
CASSLREGEQFF
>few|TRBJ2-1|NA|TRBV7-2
TGTGCCAGCAGCTTCCTGTACAATGAGCAGTTCTTC
CASSFLYNEQFF
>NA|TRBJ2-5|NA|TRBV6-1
TGTGCCAGCAGTGAAGGGACCTGGCAAGAGACCCAGTACTTC
CASSEGTWQETQYF
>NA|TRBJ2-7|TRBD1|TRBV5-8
TGTGCCAGCAGCTGGGGGACAGCCGAGCAGTACTTC
CASSWGTAEQYF
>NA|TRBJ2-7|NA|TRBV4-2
TGTGCCAGCAGCCAAGAGGTGCGTCTCTACGAGCAGTACTTC
CASSQEVRLYEQYF
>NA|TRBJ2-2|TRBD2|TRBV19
TGTGCCAGTAGTATACTTGAGATGGCGGGAGGTACCGGGGAGCTGTTTTTT
CASSILEMAGGTGELFF
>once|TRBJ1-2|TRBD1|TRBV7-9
TGTGCCAGCAGGGGGACAGGGGTAGCTAACTATGGCTACACCTTC
CASRGTGVANYGYTF
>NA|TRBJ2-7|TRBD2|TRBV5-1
TGCGCCAGCAGCTCTACTAGCGGCCGTATCTACGAGCAGTACTTC
CASSSTSGRIYEQYF
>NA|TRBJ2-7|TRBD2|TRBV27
TGTGCCAGCAGTTTCCGCCCTAGCGGGGGACACGAGCAGTACTTC
CASSFRPSGGHEQYF
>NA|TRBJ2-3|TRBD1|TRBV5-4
TGTGCCAGCACCCTGGACAGGGAGCAGTATTTT
CASTLDREQYF
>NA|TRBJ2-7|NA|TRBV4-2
TGTGCCAGCAGCCATTCGGACTACGAGCAGTACTTC
CASSHSDYEQYF
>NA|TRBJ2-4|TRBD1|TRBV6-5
TGTGCCAGCAGCCTAACAAGGGGGCTGGACATTCAGTACTTC
CASSLTRGLDIQYF
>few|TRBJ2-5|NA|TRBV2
TGTGCCAGCATCGGCCTGGAGACCCAGTACTTC
CASIGLETQYF
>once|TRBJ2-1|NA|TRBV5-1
TGCGCCAGCAGTATTGCGGAGCACAATGAGCAGTTCTTC
CASSIAEHNEQFF
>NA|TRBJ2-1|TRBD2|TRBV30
TGTGCCTGGGAAATAGCGGGGGGAGGTGAGCAGTTCTTC
CAWEIAGGGEQFF
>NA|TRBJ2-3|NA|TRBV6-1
TGTGCCAGCAGTGAAGCGCTTACGGGAGCAGGGGATACGCAGTATTTT
CASSEALTGAGDTQYF
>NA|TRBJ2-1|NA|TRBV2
TGTGCCAGCAGTGGCGGACTTGAAAATGAGCAGTTCTTC
CASSGGLENEQFF
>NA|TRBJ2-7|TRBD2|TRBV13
TGTGCCAGCAGCCCGGCGGGGGGCTACGAGCAGTACTTC
CASSPAGGYEQYF
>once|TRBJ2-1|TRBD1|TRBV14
TGTGCCAGCAGGAGACAGGGTTACAATGAGCAGTTCTTC
CASRRQGYNEQFF
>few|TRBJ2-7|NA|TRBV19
TGTGCCACTAGTCCAGCGGGTTCCTACGAGCAGTACTTC
CATSPAGSYEQYF
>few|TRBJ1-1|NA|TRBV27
TGTGCCAGCAGCCCCCTCGTGATGGGGGAACTGAACACTGAAGCTTTCTTT
CASSPLVMGELNTEAFF
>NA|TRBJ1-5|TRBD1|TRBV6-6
TGTGCCAGCAGTTACGGGACAGGGGGCGATCAGCCCCAGCATTTT
CASSYGTGGDQPQHF
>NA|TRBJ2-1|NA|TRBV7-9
TGTGCCAGCAGCTTAGTCGCCTCTGTTTGGAATGAGCAGTTCTTC
CASSLVASVWNEQFF
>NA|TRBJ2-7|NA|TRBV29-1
TGCAGCGTTGGGTCAGCGGGTGCATCCTACGAGCAGTACTTC
CSVGSAGASYEQYF
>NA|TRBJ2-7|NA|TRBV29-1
TGCAGCGTTGCGGACAGACTGACCTACGAGCAGTACTTC
CSVADRLTYEQYF
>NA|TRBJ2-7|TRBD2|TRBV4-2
TGTGCCAGCAGCCAATTGGGGACTAGCGGGAGATACGAGCAGTACTTC
CASSQLGTSGRYEQYF
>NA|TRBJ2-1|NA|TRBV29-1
TGCAGCGTTGATGGGAGGAATGAGCAGTTCTTC
CSVDGRNEQFF
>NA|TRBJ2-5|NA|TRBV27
TGTTCCACCTCCCAGGGGGGGGAGCCAGAGGAGACCCAGTACTTC
CSTSQGGEPEETQYF
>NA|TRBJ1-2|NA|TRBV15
TGTGCCACCAGCGGCCCGACAGACAACTATGGCTACACCTTC
CATSGPTDNYGYTF
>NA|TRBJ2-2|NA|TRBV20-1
TGCAGTGCGTTCGTTACCGGGGAGCTGTTTTTT
CSAFVTGELFF
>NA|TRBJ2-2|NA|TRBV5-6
TGTGCCAGCAGCCTAATACAGGGGGAGCTGTTTTTT
CASSLIQGELFF
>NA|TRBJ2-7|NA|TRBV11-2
TGTGCCAGCAGCTTAGAGTACGGCTCCTACGAGCAGTACTTC
CASSLEYGSYEQYF
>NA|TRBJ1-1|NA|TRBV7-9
TGTGCCAGCAGCGCGTCGGGAGTTATCACTGAAGCTTTCTTT
CASSASGVITEAFF
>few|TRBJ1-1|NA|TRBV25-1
TGTGCCAGTGCCCTGGGGATCGCTGAAGCTTTCTTT
CASALGIAEAFF
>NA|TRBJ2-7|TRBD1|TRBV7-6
TGTGCCAGCAGCTCGCTACAGGACAGGGGAGGCTACGAGCAGTACTTC
CASSSLQDRGGYEQYF
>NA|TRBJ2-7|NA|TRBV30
TGTGCCTGGAGTTCCCCCCTGAGCGGGCCGGACGAGCAGTACTTC
CAWSSPLSGPDEQYF
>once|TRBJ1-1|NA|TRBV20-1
TGCAGTGCCGAAATGAACACTGAAGCTTTCTTT
CSAEMNTEAFF
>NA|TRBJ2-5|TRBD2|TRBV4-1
TGCGCCAGCAGCCAAGATTGGGGGAGGGTGCAAGAGACCCAGTACTTC
CASSQDWGRVQETQYF
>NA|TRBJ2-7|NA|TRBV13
TGTGCCAGCAGCTCCAACAGGGATTACGAGCAGTACTTC
CASSSNRDYEQYF
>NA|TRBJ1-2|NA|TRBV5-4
TGTGCCAGCAGCTTGGCAGGGAATGGTGGCTACACCTTC
CASSLAGNGGYTF
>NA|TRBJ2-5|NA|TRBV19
TGTGCCAGTAGTATCCCAGGGGTGGAGACCCAGTACTTC
CASSIPGVETQYF
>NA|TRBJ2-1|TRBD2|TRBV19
TGTGCCAGTAGTATCGGACTAGCGGGAGTCAATGAGCAGTTCTTC
CASSIGLAGVNEQFF
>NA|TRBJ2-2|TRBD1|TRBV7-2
TGTGCCAGCAGCTGGGGGACAGACAACACCGGGGAGCTGTTTTTT
CASSWGTDNTGELFF
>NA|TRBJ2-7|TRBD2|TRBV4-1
TGCGCCAGCAGCCCTCAGCGGGAGGGCCCATATTACGAGCAGTACTTC
CASSPQREGPYYEQYF
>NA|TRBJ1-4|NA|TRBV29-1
TGCAGCGTCCCTTCATATGAAAAACTGTTTTTT
CSVPSYEKLFF
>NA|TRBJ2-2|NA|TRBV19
TGTGCCAGTAGTGCCGGGGAGCTGTTTTTT
CASSAGELFF
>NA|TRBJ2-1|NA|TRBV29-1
TGCAGCGTCGGCGTGCGGGGGCCCTACAATGAGCAGTTCTTC
CSVGVRGPYNEQFF
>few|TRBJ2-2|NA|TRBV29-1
TGCAGCGTTGTGGACAGTAACACCGGGGAGCTGTTTTTT
CSVVDSNTGELFF